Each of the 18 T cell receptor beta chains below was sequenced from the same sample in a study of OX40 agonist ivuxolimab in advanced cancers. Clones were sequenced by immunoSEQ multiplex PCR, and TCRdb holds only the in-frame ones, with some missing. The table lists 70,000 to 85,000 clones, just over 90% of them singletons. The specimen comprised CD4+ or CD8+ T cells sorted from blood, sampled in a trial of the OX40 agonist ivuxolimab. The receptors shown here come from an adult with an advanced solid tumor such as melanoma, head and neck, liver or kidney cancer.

The CDR3 sequence is CASGVGGADTQYF. CDR3 bases: TGTGCCAGCGGGGTGGGGGGCGCAGATACGCAGTATTTT. The chain recombines TRBV2 with TRBJ2-3; D possibly uses TRBD1 or TRBD2 (6 bases each). Trimming cost V 8 bases and J 4 bases, with 13 bases left between them. Germline V lookup: CDR1 SNHLY, CDR2 FYNNEI. There are 13 residues in the CDR3.

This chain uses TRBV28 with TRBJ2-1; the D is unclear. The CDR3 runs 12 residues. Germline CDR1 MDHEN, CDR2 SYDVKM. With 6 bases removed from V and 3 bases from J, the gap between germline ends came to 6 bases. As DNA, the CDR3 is TGTGCCAGCAGCCCCCTCTACAATGAGCAGTTCTTC. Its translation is CASSPLYNEQFF.

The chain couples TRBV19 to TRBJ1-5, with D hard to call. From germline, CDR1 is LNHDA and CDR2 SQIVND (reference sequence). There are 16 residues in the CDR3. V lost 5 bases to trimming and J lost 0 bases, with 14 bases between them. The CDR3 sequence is CASSGPRSPSNQPQHF. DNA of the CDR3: TGTGCCAGTAGTGGCCCCCGTAGTCCTAGCAATCAGCCCCAGCATTTT.

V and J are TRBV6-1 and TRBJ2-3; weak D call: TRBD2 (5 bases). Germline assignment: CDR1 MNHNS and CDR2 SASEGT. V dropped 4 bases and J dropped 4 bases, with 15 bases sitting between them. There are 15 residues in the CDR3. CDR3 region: CASSVETKGPDTQYF. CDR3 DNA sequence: TGTGCCAGCAGTGTTGAGACTAAGGGCCCAGATACGCAGTATTTT.

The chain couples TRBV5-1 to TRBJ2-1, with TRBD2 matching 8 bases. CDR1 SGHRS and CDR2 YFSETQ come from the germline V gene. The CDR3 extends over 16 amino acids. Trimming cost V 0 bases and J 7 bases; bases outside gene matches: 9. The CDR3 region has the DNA TGCGCCAGCAGCTTGGTTCCGGGAGGGGAATGGAATGAGCAGTTCTTC. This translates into CASSLVPGGEWNEQFF.

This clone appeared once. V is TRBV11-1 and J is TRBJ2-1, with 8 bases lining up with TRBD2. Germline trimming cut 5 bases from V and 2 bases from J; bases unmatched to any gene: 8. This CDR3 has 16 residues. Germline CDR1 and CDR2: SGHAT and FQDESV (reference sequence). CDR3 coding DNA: TGTGCCAGCAGCGTCAGACTAGCGCTCACCTACAATGAGCAGTTCTTC. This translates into CASSVRLALTYNEQFF.

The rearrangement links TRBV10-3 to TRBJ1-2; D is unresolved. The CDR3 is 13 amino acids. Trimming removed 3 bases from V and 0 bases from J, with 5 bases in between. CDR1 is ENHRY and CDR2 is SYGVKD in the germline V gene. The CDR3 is CAISDQPNYGYTF. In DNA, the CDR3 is TGTGCCATCAGTGATCAGCCTAACTATGGCTACACCTTC.

The CDR3 sequence is CASSRAEGSYEQYF. Here the CDR3 DNA reads TGTGCCAGCTCACGGGCGGAAGGATCCTACGAGCAGTACTTC. The V and J genes are TRBV18 and TRBJ2-7, with no clear D. The germline V gene encodes CDR1 KGHSH and CDR2 LQKENI. The CDR3 covers 14 residues. V was trimmed by 4 bases and J by 1 base, leaving 11 bases between them.

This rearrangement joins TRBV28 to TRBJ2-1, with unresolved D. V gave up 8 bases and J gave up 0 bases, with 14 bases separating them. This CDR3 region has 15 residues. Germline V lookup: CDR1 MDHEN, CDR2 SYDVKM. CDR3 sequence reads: CASGKYTRSYNEQFF. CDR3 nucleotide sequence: TGTGCCAGCGGGAAGTACACCCGCTCCTACAATGAGCAGTTCTTC.

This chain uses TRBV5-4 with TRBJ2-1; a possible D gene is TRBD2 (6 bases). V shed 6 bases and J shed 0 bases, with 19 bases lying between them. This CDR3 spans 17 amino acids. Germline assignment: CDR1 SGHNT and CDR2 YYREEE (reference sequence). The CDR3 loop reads CASKLGGAPNSYNEQFF. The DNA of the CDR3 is TGTGCCAGCAAGTTGGGCGGGGCACCCAACTCCTACAATGAGCAGTTCTTC.

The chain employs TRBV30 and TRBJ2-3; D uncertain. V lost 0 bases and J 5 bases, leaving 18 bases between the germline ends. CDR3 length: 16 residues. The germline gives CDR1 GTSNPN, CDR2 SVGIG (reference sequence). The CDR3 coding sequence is TGTGCCTGGAGTGTAAGGCAGGTGGACCTCCTAGATACGCAGTATTTT. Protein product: CAWSVRQVDLLDTQYF.

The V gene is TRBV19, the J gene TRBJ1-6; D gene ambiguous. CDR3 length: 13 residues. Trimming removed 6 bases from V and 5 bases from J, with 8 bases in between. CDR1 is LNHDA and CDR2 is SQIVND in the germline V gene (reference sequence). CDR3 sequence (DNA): TGTGCCAGTAGACGCCTCGATAATTCACCCCTCCACTTT. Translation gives CASRRLDNSPLHF.

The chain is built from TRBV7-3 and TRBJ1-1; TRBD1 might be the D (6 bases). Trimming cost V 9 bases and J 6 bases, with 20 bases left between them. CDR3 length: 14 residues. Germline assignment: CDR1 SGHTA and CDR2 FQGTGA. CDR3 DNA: TGTGCCAGTGCCAATACAGGGCCGGACTCTGAAGCTTTCTTT. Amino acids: CASANTGPDSEAFF.

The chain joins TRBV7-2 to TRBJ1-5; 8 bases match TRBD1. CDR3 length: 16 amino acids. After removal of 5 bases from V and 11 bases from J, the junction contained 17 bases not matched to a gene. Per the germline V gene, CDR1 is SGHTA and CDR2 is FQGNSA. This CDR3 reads CASSHPKGQAIGAQHF. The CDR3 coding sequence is TGTGCCAGCAGCCACCCCAAGGGACAGGCGATCGGGGCCCAGCATTTT.

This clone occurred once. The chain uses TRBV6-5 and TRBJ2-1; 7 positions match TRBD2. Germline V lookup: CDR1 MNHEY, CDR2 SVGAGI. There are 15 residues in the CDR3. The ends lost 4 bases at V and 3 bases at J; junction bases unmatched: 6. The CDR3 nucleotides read TGTGCCAGCAGTTCTATAGCGGGCTTCTACAATGAGCAGTTCTTC. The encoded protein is CASSSIAGFYNEQFF.

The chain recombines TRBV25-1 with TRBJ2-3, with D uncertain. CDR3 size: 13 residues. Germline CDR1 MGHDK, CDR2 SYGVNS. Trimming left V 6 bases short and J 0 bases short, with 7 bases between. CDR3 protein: CASRGTSTDTQYF. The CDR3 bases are TGTGCCAGCAGAGGTACCAGCACAGATACGCAGTATTTT.

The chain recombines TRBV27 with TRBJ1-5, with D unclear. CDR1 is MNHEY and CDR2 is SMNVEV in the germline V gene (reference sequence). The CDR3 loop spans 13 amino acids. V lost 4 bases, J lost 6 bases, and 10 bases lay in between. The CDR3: CASSSRKGQPQHF. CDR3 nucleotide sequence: TGTGCCAGCAGTTCCCGAAAGGGTCAGCCCCAGCATTTT.

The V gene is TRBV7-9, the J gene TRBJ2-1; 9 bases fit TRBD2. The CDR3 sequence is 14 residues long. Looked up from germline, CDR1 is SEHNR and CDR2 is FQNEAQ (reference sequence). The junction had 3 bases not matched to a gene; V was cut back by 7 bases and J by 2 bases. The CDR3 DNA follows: TGTGCCAGCAACCGACTAGCGGCCTACAATGAGCAGTTCTTC. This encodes CASNRLAAYNEQFF.